This is a list of T cell receptor beta chains from one sample in a study of T cells in Graves' hyperthyroidism and ophthalmopathy. MiXCR was run by TCRdb on the multiplex PCR reads, yielding one entry per CDR3 protein. The sample contains some 490,000 distinct CDR3 sequences, 15% to 20% of which appear only once. Input material: blood. Receptors originate from a woman aged 25 to 45 with Graves' ophthalmopathy. Both conserved end residues are part of each CDR3. D genes are given only for firm matches. The listing skips clone size in some rows; elsewhere it reads once, few, many or a size class.

cdr3_length,v_call,d_call,j_call,clone_size,cdr3_aa,cdr3_nt
15,TRBV6-1,TRBD2,TRBJ2-2,.,CASSEIAGGTGELFF,TGTGCCAGCAGTGAAATAGCGGGAGGGACCGGGGAGCTGTTTTTT
13,TRBV6-4,.,TRBJ2-3,few,CASSDSKADTQYF,TGTGCCAGCAGTGACTCAAAGGCTGATACGCAGTATTTT
14,TRBV12-3/TRBV12-4,.,TRBJ2-2,.,CASSPSSGTGELFF,TGTGCCAGCAGTCCTTCTTCGGGGACCGGGGAGCTGTTTTTT
14,TRBV6-1,.,TRBJ2-5,.,CASRASGGGETQYF,TGTGCCAGCAGGGCCAGCGGAGGTGGGGAGACCCAGTACTTC
13,TRBV4-1,.,TRBJ2-5,many,CASSQERGETQYF,TGCGCCAGCAGCCAAGAAAGGGGAGAGACCCAGTACTTC
14,TRBV7-8,.,TRBJ2-5,.,CASSQFGGQETQYF,TGTGCCAGCAGCCAGTTCGGGGGACAAGAGACCCAGTACTTC
17,TRBV5-1,TRBD2,TRBJ2-3,many,CASSHGLAGGRGDTQYF,TGCGCCAGCAGCCATGGACTAGCGGGAGGGCGAGGAGATACGCAGTATTTT
14,TRBV5-6,TRBD2,TRBJ2-5,few,CASSLRTSAETQYF,TGTGCCAGCAGCTTGCGGACTAGCGCAGAGACCCAGTACTTC
18,TRBV11-2,TRBD2,TRBJ2-1,many,CASSLEGGAGGPYNEQFF,TGTGCCAGCAGCTTAGAGGGAGGGGCGGGAGGGCCATACAATGAGCAGTTCTTC
16,TRBV10-2,.,TRBJ2-5,.,CASSESWGTAGETQYF,TGCGCCAGCAGTGAGTCTTGGGGGACCGCTGGGGAGACCCAGTACTTC
13,TRBV29-1,TRBD2,TRBJ2-5,few,CSVLGGSQETQYF,TGCAGCGTTCTGGGGGGGAGCCAAGAGACCCAGTACTTC
16,TRBV6-5,TRBD1,TRBJ1-3,few,CASSYRTGGLGNTIYF,TGTGCCAGCAGTTACCGGACAGGGGGGCTGGGGAACACCATATATTTT
15,TRBV7-2,TRBD1,TRBJ2-5,.,CASSSWTGPQETQYF,TGTGCCAGCAGCTCGTGGACAGGGCCTCAAGAGACCCAGTACTTC
12,TRBV30,TRBD1,TRBJ1-1,many,CAWNRGNTEAFF,TGTGCCTGGAACAGGGGTAACACTGAAGCTTTCTTT
14,TRBV20-1,TRBD2,TRBJ2-5,many,CSAAGGSGKETQYF,TGCAGTGCCGCTGGCGGGAGTGGGAAGGAGACCCAGTACTTC
14,TRBV5-8,.,TRBJ1-2,many,CASSGWRGNYGYTF,TGTGCCAGCAGCGGGTGGCGAGGGAACTATGGCTACACCTTC
16,TRBV6-1,.,TRBJ2-4,few,CASSEGATGAKNIQYF,TGTGCCAGCAGTGAGGGCGCTACGGGAGCCAAAAACATTCAGTACTTC
12,TRBV5-6,.,TRBJ2-1,many,CASSFQGDEQFF,TGTGCCAGCAGCTTCCAAGGGGATGAGCAGTTCTTC
13,TRBV29-1,.,TRBJ2-3,many,CSERDGGTDTQYF,TGCAGCGAACGGGACGGCGGCACAGATACGCAGTATTTT
16,TRBV10-1,.,TRBJ2-1,.,CASSESVGGRYNEQFF,TGCGCCAGCAGTGAGTCAGTAGGGGGTCGCTACAATGAGCAGTTCTTC
15,TRBV2,TRBD2,TRBJ2-7,few,CASSRSLADNYEQYF,TGTGCCAGCAGTAGGTCACTAGCGGATAACTACGAGCAGTACTTC
16,TRBV5-1,.,TRBJ1-1,many,CASALSLQHSRTEAFF,TGCGCCAGCGCCCTCTCGCTCCAACACTCCAGGACTGAAGCTTTCTTT
13,TRBV7-3,.,TRBJ2-2,.,CASSLYKTGELFF,TGTGCCAGCAGCTTATATAAAACCGGGGAGCTGTTTTTT
15,TRBV30,TRBD1,TRBJ1-1,many,CAWSARQGMNTEAFF,TGTGCCTGGAGCGCCCGACAGGGAATGAACACTGAAGCTTTCTTT
16,TRBV20-1,TRBD2,TRBJ2-3,.,CSAAGASGHRTDTQYF,TGCAGTGCTGCAGGGGCTAGCGGGCACCGCACAGATACGCAGTATTTT
14,TRBV2,.,TRBJ1-6,many,CASVRLGENSPLHF,TGTGCCAGCGTTAGGCTGGGGGAAAATTCACCCCTCCACTTT
15,TRBV19,TRBD2,TRBJ2-1,few,CASSGVAGEGDEQFF,TGTGCCAGTAGTGGGGTAGCGGGAGAAGGAGATGAGCAGTTCTTC
14,TRBV6-1,TRBD2,TRBJ2-5,few,CASCIAGGGETQYF,TGTGCCAGCTGTATAGCGGGAGGTGGAGAGACCCAGTACTTC
15,TRBV4-3,TRBD2,TRBJ2-7,many,CASSQEAGTSGEQYF,TGCGCCAGCAGCCAAGAAGCCGGGACTAGCGGCGAGCAGTACTTC
16,TRBV28,TRBD1,TRBJ1-4,.,CASSLGGLVKTGKLFF,TGTGCCAGCAGTTTGGGGGGTTTGGTAAAGACAGGGAAACTGTTTTTT
17,TRBV7-8,.,TRBJ1-1,.,CASSLQVLSIMNTEAFF,TGTGCCAGCAGCCTACAGGTGCTAAGCATAATGAACACTGAAGCTTTCTTT
16,TRBV12-3/TRBV12-4,TRBD2,TRBJ2-1,many,CASSLGSGRGRNEQFF,TGTGCCAGCAGTTTAGGCAGCGGGAGGGGTCGGAATGAGCAGTTCTTC